This entry lists 28 T cell receptor beta chains sequenced from one sample in a study of T cell changes during pregnancy in multiple sclerosis. Profiled with immunoSEQ multiplex PCR; TCRdb holds only in-frame clones, not every one. The sample yields tens of thousands of clones, around 92% seen once. The specimen comprised peripheral blood, sampled in the first trimester of pregnancy. The source is a female donor in good health, enrolled as a control in a pregnancy study.

This clone was counted a few times. The chain recombines TRBV7-2 with TRBJ1-2; D perhaps matches TRBD1 (5 bases). Trimming stripped 5 bases from V and 0 bases from J, with 10 bases between. This CDR3 has 14 residues. CDR1 and CDR2 (germline): SGHTA, FQGNSA. In DNA, the CDR3 is TGTGCCAGCAGCCTAGACAGATCTAACTATGGCTACACCTTC. This sequence encodes CASSLDRSNYGYTF.

J is TRBJ2-1 and V is TRBV7-9; maybe TRBD2 (6 bases). From germline, CDR1 is SEHNR and CDR2 FQNEAQ (reference sequence). The CDR3 loop spans 15 amino acids. V lost 5 bases, J lost 2 bases, and 13 bases lay in between. The CDR3 DNA reads as TGTGCCAGCAGCGCCCCCGGGGGACCCTACAATGAGCAGTTCTTC. Its protein product is CASSAPGGPYNEQFF.

The rearrangement uses TRBV19 and TRBJ1-2, with TRBD1 as a possible D gene (6 bases). Looked up from germline, CDR1 is LNHDA and CDR2 is SQIVND (reference sequence). The CDR3 is 13 residues long. Deletions cut 10 bases from V and 7 bases from J, with 19 bases between. The CDR3 spells CATSMRDTGGYTF. CDR3 coding DNA: TGTGCCACTTCTATGAGGGACACCGGTGGCTACACCTTC.

CDR3 sequence reads: CASSLKWSVRGQGGYTF. The CDR3 DNA reads as TGTGCCAGCAGCTTGAAGTGGTCGGTGAGGGGGCAGGGCGGCTACACCTTC. The chain recombines TRBV5-6 with TRBJ1-2; TRBD1 aligns across 7 bases. This CDR3 comprises 17 residues. Germline V gene sequence: CDR1 SGHDT, CDR2 YYEEEE. The V segment lost 1 base and the J segment 8 bases; nucleotides outside the gene matches: 17.

In its sample, this clone was seen a few times. The rearrangement uses TRBV5-4 and TRBJ2-3; 14 bases are a match to TRBD2. V lost 3 bases, J lost 4 bases, and 7 bases stayed unmatched. The germline V gene has CDR1 SGHNT and CDR2 YYREEE (reference sequence). This CDR3 contains 17 residues. The CDR3 coding sequence is TGTGCCAGCAGCTCCCGGACTAGCGGGAGGAGGGCAGATACGCAGTATTTT. This gives the protein CASSSRTSGRRADTQYF.

This chain uses TRBV9 with TRBJ2-1; 13 nucleotides line up with TRBD2. This CDR3 is 16 amino acids long. Looked up from germline, CDR1 is SGDLS and CDR2 is YYNGEE. With 3 bases clipped from V and 4 bases from J, the junction kept 4 bases outside the gene matches. CDR3 sequence (DNA): TGTGCCAGCAGCGGGGGACTAGCGGGGAATTACAATGAGCAGTTCTTC. Encoded protein: CASSGGLAGNYNEQFF.

This clone was seen a few times. The V call is TRBV6-6, the J call TRBJ2-7; D may be TRBD2 (5 bases). Germline values: CDR1 MNHNY, CDR2 SVGAGI (reference sequence). CDR3 length equals 15 residues. The germline V and J ends were trimmed by 6 bases and 3 bases, with 18 bases remaining between them. CDR3 nucleotides: TGTGCCAGCAGCCCCCCTAGAGGGATGGGCTACGAGCAGTACTTC. It translates to CASSPPRGMGYEQYF.

The rearrangement uses TRBV5-4 and TRBJ1-4, with a possible D match to TRBD1 (6 bases). The V end was cut by 3 bases, the J end by 6 bases, with 18 bases between. This CDR3 spans 16 amino acids. Germline V gene lookup returns CDR1 SGHNT and CDR2 YYREEE (reference sequence). The CDR3 region has the DNA TGTGCCAGCAGCTCGGGACATGTCGTTCGGGATGAAAAACTGTTTTTT. Its translation: CASSSGHVVRDEKLFF.

The chain carries TRBV9 and TRBJ1-1, with a possible D match to TRBD1 (6 bases). Germline CDR1 is SGDLS and CDR2 is YYNGEE. The CDR3 contains 14 residues. V dropped 3 bases and J dropped 5 bases, with 14 bases sitting between them. In nucleotides, the CDR3 is TGTGCCAGCAGCGCATGGCAGGGGAAAACTGAAGCTTTCTTT. Protein product: CASSAWQGKTEAFF.

The genes are TRBV4-2 and TRBJ1-2; 8 bases line up with TRBD1. Germline CDR1 is LGHNA and CDR2 is YNFKEQ. The CDR3 has 14 amino acids. V lost 4 bases and J lost 5; bases outside the gene matches: 6. The CDR3 here is CASSPGQVLYGYTF. CDR3 in DNA: TGTGCCAGCAGCCCGGGACAGGTTCTTTATGGCTACACCTTC.

The gene calls are TRBV15 and TRBJ1-4, with D uncertain. Germline V CDR1 and CDR2: LNHNV, YYDKDF (reference sequence). The V end was cut by 1 base, the J end by 8 bases, with 8 bases between. CDR3 length equals 13 residues. The CDR3 sequence: CATSRGSEEKLFF. In DNA form, the CDR3 reads TGTGCCACCAGCAGAGGATCAGAAGAAAAACTGTTTTTT.

V and J are TRBV2 and TRBJ2-3; D might be TRBD2 (5 bases). In germline, CDR1 is SNHLY, CDR2 FYNNEI. V was clipped by 8 bases and J by 0 bases, with 9 bases between them. This CDR3 comprises 13 residues. The CDR3 DNA reads as TGTGCCAGCCTAGCAGCAAGCACAGATACGCAGTATTTT. This codes for CASLAASTDTQYF. Looking up the rest from reference TRBV2 and TRBJ2-3 gives the full variable domain: EPEVTQTPSHQVTQMGQEVILRCVPISNHLYFYWYRQILGQKVEFLVSFYNNEISEKSEIFDDQFSVERPDGSNFTLKIRSTKLEDSAMYFCASLAASTDTQYFGPGTRLTVL.

This clone was counted between two and nine times. The chain carries TRBV25-1 and TRBJ1-6, with D unclear. CDR1 is MGHDK and CDR2 is SYGVNS in the germline V gene. The V and J ends lost 7 bases and 8 bases respectively, with 12 bases between them. This CDR3 spans 13 amino acids. The CDR3 DNA sequence: TGTGCCAGCACCTCGAATCCGGATTCACCCCTCCACTTT. Translating gives CASTSNPDSPLHF.

The CDR3 is CASRAESDSGGYTF. The CDR3 bases are TGTGCCAGCAGGGCCGAGTCCGATTCGGGGGGCTACACCTTC. The chain employs TRBV6-4 and TRBJ1-2; no firm D call. The V and J ends lost 6 bases and 8 bases respectively, with 19 bases between them. In germline, CDR1 is MRHNA, CDR2 SNTAGT. This CDR3 spans 14 amino acids.

This sequence joins TRBV7-8 and TRBJ2-5; weak D call: TRBD1 (5 bases). CDR3 length: 12 amino acids. The germline V gene encodes CDR1 SGHVS and CDR2 FQNEAQ. Trimming shortened V by 11 bases and J by 5 bases, and 15 bases separated the two germline ends. The CDR3 sequence is CASRWGAETQYF. CDR3 bases: TGTGCCTCACGTTGGGGCGCGGAGACCCAGTACTTC.

This clone was seen once. The rearrangement joins TRBV12-5 to TRBJ1-5, with TRBD1 identical over 7 bases. Germline V gene sequence: CDR1 LGHNT, CDR2 FRNRAP. The CDR3 totals 18 residues. The V and J ends lost 3 bases and 0 bases, in that order; junction bases with no gene match: 11. The CDR3 sequence is CASGFTGTASYSNQPQHF. Written as DNA, the CDR3 is TGTGCTAGTGGTTTTACCGGGACAGCAAGTTATAGCAATCAGCCCCAGCATTTT.

The chain carries TRBV5-6 and TRBJ1-6; 8 positions match TRBD1. The CDR3 length is 11 residues. Germline V CDR1 and CDR2: SGHDT, YYEEEE. J lost 15 bases, V lost 1 base, and 0 bases had no gene match. CDR3: CASSLTGGLHF. Written as DNA, the CDR3 is TGTGCCAGCAGCTTGACAGGGGGCCTCCACTTT.

This sequence joins TRBV5-5 and TRBJ2-5; 9 nucleotides agree with TRBD1. V lost 0 bases and J lost 4; bases outside the gene matches: 4. This CDR3 has 15 amino acids. Germline CDR1 is SGHKS and CDR2 is YYEKEE (reference sequence). This CDR3 reads CASSLAGQGRETQYF. CDR3 nucleotides: TGTGCCAGCAGCTTGGCTGGACAGGGGAGAGAGACCCAGTACTTC.

This sequence joins TRBV28 and TRBJ2-1; maybe TRBD2 (6 bases). The V and J ends lost 6 bases and 10 bases respectively, with 19 bases between them. The germline CDR1 and CDR2 sequences are MDHEN and SYDVKM. The CDR3 has 14 amino acids. The CDR3 DNA reads TGTGCCAGCAGCTCGGGACTCCCCCATAAGGAGCAGTTCTTC. Translation gives CASSSGLPHKEQFF. The whole variable domain, filled in from reference TRBV28 and TRBJ2-1, reads DVKVTQSSRYLVKRTGEKVFLECVQDMDHENMFWYRQDPGLGLRLIYFSYDVKMKEKGDIPEGYSVSREKKERFSLILESASTNQTSMYLCASSSGLPHKEQFFGPGTRLTVL.

In its sample, this clone was seen a few times. V is TRBV6-5 and J is TRBJ2-7, with a tentative D call TRBD1 (5 bases). Germline CDR1 reads MNHEY; CDR2 reads SVGAGI. The V and J ends lost 2 bases and 11 bases respectively, with 13 bases between them. The CDR3 is 12 amino acids. In nucleotides, the CDR3 is TGTGCCAGCAGTTACCTGAAGGGGTCGAAGTACTTC. This encodes CASSYLKGSKYF.

The genes are TRBV11-2 and TRBJ1-4; D gene uncertain. The V end was cut by 5 bases, the J end by 11 bases, with 12 bases between. CDR3 length: 12 residues. Germline CDR1 and CDR2: SGHAT and FQNNGV. CDR3 in amino acids: CASSLQREKLFF. CDR3 bases: TGTGCCAGCAGCCTTCAGCGAGAGAAACTGTTTTTT.

To note about this clone: Sequence at one end of the junction differs from germline and may be a read error. The chain combines TRBV7-7 with TRBJ2-1; D remains unclear. The CDR3 runs 17 residues. The V gene's germline CDR1 is SSHAT and CDR2 FNYEAQ (reference sequence). The CDR3 DNA is TGTGCTAGCAGCCCACTTATGGTACAGAGCCAAAAAAATGAGCAGTTCTTC. Residues: CASSPLMVQSQKNEQFF.

This clone was recorded once. The CDR3, as DNA: TGTGCCAGCAGCGTGAGTACTGAATCCTACGAGCAGTACTTC. Protein: CASSVSTESYEQYF. V usage is TRBV7-6 and J usage is TRBJ2-7; D uncertain. V was pared by 5 bases and J by 1 base, with 12 bases between. This CDR3 has 14 residues. Germline V gene sequence: CDR1 SGHVS, CDR2 FNYEAQ.

The chain couples TRBV10-2 to TRBJ1-1; D is unclear. Germline V gives CDR1 WSHSY, CDR2 SAAADI. With 6 bases removed from V and 1 base from J, the gap between germline ends came to 12 bases. The CDR3 contains 14 residues. The CDR3 region has the DNA TGCGCCAGCAGGCTAGAGGGAGGGAACACTGAAGCTTTCTTT. Residues: CASRLEGGNTEAFF.

The chain is built from TRBV6-1 and TRBJ2-7; D is uncertain. Germline V CDR1 and CDR2: MNHNS, SASEGT. The V and J ends lost 7 bases and 0 bases respectively, with 13 bases between them. The CDR3 runs 14 residues. The CDR3 sequence is CASIGGQFSYEQYF. The CDR3 DNA sequence: TGTGCCAGCATCGGTGGGCAGTTCTCCTACGAGCAGTACTTC.

This sequence joins TRBV28 and TRBJ1-2; D might be TRBD1 (6 bases). Trimming left V 6 bases short and J 1 base short, with 12 bases between. CDR1 and CDR2 (germline): MDHEN, SYDVKM. This CDR3 is 14 amino acids long. The CDR3 coding sequence is TGTGCCAGCAGACTAGGACAGCGTAACTATGGCTACACCTTC. Translating gives CASRLGQRNYGYTF.

The chain employs TRBV11-2 and TRBJ2-7, with 13 bases aligning to TRBD2. The CDR3 spans 15 residues. With V trimmed by 1 base and J by 9 bases, 6 bases remained unmatched. The V gene's germline CDR1 is SGHAT and CDR2 FQNNGV. CDR3 bases: TGTGCCAGCAGCTTAGCACTAGCGGGAGGGCTTGTGCAGTACTTC. Translated: CASSLALAGGLVQYF.

The gene calls are TRBV4-2 and TRBJ2-3; 8 positions agree with TRBD1. V was clipped by 0 bases and J by 3 bases; unmatched bases: 8. Looked up from germline, CDR1 is LGHNA and CDR2 is YNFKEQ. The CDR3 is 17 amino acids. This CDR3 is CASSQDVGRGPTDTQYF. The CDR3 region has the DNA TGTGCCAGCAGCCAAGATGTTGGCAGGGGGCCGACAGATACGCAGTATTTT.